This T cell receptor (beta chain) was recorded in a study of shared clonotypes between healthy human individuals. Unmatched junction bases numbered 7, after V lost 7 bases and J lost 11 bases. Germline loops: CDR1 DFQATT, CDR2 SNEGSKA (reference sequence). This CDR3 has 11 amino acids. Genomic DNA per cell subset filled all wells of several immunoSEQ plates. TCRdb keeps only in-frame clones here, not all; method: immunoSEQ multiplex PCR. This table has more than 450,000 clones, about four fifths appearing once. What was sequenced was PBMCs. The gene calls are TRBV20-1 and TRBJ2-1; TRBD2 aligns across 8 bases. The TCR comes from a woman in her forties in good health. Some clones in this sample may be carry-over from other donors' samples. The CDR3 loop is CSGLATMKQFF. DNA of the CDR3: TGCAGTGGACTAGCGACAATGAAGCAGTTCTTC.